The clone carrying this TCR beta chain was seen more than once but under ten times. The data derive from a study of identical twins. TCRdb fed the 5' RACE reads into MiXCR, producing one record per CDR3 protein. The sample holds fewer than 900,000 distinct CDR3 sequences, less than 25% seen once. The CDR3 contains 16 residues. The V and J ends lost 1 base and 3 bases respectively, with 16 bases between them. Germline V gives CDR1 DFQATT, CDR2 SNEGSKA (reference sequence). The data also belong to a second study, concerning T cells expressing NK-cell markers.

This receptor was taken from a woman between 18 and 29 years old in good health. Source material: PBMCs. This chain connects TRBV20-1 to TRBJ2-1; no firm D call. The DNA for the CDR3 is TGCAGTGCTAGAGGCTCTAGTTCCCAATTCTACAATGAGCAGTTCTTC. Translation: CSARGSSSQFYNEQFF.